This TCR beta chain was sequenced in a study of human T cells and chemical hapten exposure. Whole-study findings and limits: PT1 expanded TCR counts and patch test score correlated positively. Having alopecia, donors may respond immunologically unlike healthy people.

TCRdb ran MiXCR on the RACE reads and lists one entry per CDR3 protein. The table has tens of thousands of distinct CDR3 sequences, under 12% seen once. The CDR3 extends over 15 amino acids. The germline gives CDR1 SGDLS, CDR2 YYNGEE. V was pared by 3 bases and J by 3 bases, with 9 bases of the junction left unmatched. Specified time point: pre-sensitization, week 0. Regarding treatment: therapeutic diphenylcyclopropenone sensitization with weekly scalp DPC. As concerns this clonotype: The antigen is undetermined.

Source: whole blood, taken in connection with sensitization to the hapten diphenylcyclopropenone (DPC). The chain has TRBV9 and TRBJ2-7; 7 nucleotides match TRBD1. The sequence was collected from a man younger than 45 with alopecia areata. Some clones in this sample may be carry-over from other donors' samples. CDR3 in DNA: TGTGCCAGCAGCGGAGGGGACAGCCAGCTCTACGAGCAGTACTTC. Translating gives CASSGGDSQLYEQYF.